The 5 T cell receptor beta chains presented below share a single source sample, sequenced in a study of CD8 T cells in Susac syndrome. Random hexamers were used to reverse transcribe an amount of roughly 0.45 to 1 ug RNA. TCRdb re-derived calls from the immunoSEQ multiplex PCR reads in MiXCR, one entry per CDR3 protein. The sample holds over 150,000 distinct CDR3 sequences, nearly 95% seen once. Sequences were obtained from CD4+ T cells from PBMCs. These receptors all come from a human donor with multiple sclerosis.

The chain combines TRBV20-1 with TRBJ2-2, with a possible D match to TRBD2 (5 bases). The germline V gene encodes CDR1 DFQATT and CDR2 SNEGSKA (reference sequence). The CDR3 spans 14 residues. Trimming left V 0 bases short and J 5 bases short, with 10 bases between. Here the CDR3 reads CSARDSRRTGELFF. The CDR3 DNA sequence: TGCAGTGCTAGAGATAGCAGGAGGACCGGGGAGCTGTTTTTT.

The CDR3 region is CASGLGADTQYF. CDR3 in DNA: TGTGCTAGTGGTTTGGGGGCAGATACGCAGTATTTT. V usage is TRBV12-5 and J usage is TRBJ2-3, with D unclear. Germline V gene lookup returns CDR1 LGHNT and CDR2 FRNRAP. Trimming left V 1 base short and J 4 bases short, with 3 bases between. CDR3 length: 12 residues. Combining the CDR3 with reference TRBV12-5 and TRBJ2-3 gives the whole variable domain DARVTQTPRHKVTEMGQEVTMRCQPILGHNTVFWYRQTMMQGLELLAYFRNRAPLDDSGMPKDRFSAEMPDATLATLKIQPSEPRDSAVYFCASGLGADTQYFGPGTRLTVL.

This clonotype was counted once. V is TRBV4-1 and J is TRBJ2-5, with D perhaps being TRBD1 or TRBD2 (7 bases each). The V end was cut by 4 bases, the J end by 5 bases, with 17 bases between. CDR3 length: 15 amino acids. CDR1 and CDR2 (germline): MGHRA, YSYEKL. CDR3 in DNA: TGCGCCAGCAGCCCCAGGGAGGGGGCTTGGGAGACCCAGTACTTC. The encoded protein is CASSPREGAWETQYF.

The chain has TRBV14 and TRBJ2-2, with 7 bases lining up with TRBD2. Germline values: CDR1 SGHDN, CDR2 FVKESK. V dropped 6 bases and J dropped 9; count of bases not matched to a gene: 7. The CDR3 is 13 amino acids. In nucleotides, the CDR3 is TGTGCCAGCAGACGAACTAGCGTCCGGGAGCTGTTTTTT. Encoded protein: CASRRTSVRELFF.

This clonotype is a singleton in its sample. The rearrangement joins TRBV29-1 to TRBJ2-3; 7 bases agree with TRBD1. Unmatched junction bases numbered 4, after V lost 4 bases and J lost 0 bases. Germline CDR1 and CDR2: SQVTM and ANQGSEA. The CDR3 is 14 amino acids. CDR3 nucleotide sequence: TGCAGCGTTGTGGGGGACAGAAGCACAGATACGCAGTATTTT. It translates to CSVVGDRSTDTQYF.